The rows below give T cell receptor beta chains drawn from one sample of a study of cytomegalovirus exposure and HLA in healthy donors. Sequencing was performed with immunoSEQ multiplex PCR; in TCRdb, only in-frame clones are kept and a portion is missing. In the table there are more than 110,000 clones, roughly 80% of which are singletons. Sequences were obtained from PBMCs. The receptor set was obtained from a man aged 18 to 35 in good health and CMV-seronegative. The CDR3 runs from the conserved cysteine through the conserved F or W. Each record gives: J gene, V gene, D gene, clone size, CDR3 protein, CDR3 DNA. D genes are given only for firm matches. Part of the rows lack a size; the others show once, few, many or a class for expanded clones.

>TRBJ2-1|TRBV4-2|.|.
CASSQSAENEQFF
TGTGCCAGCAGCCAAAGCGCGGAGAATGAGCAGTTCTTC
>TRBJ2-6|TRBV7-9|TRBD1|few
CASSLDTGGRGANVLTF
TGTGCCAGCAGCTTGGATACAGGGGGCCGTGGGGCCAACGTCCTGACTTTC
>TRBJ1-3|TRBV2|.|.
CASSLATPRSGNTIYF
TGTGCCAGCTCCTTAGCCACTCCGCGCTCTGGAAACACCATATATTTT
>TRBJ1-1|TRBV18|.|.
CASSPYGGGEAFF
TGTGCCAGCTCACCCTACGGGGGGGGTGAAGCTTTCTTT
>TRBJ1-4|TRBV11-2|.|few
CASSSRSWDEKLFF
TGTGCCAGCAGCAGCCGGAGTTGGGATGAAAAACTGTTTTTT
>TRBJ2-7|TRBV4-1|.|.
CASSLQGYGYEQYF
TGCGCCAGCAGCCTACAGGGATACGGCTACGAGCAGTACTTC
>TRBJ2-7|TRBV7-2|TRBD1|few
CASSNDRGRNKYF
TGTGCCAGCAGCAACGACAGGGGGCGGAACAAGTACTTC
>TRBJ2-7|TRBV9|.|.
CASSPGTSLSLEQYF
TGTGCCAGCAGCCCAGGGACATCCCTCTCCCTCGAGCAGTACTTC
>TRBJ1-5|TRBV12-5|.|.
CASGLTPTGQLNQPQHF
TGTGCTAGTGGTTTGACCCCCACCGGACAGCTCAATCAGCCCCAGCATTTT
>TRBJ2-2|TRBV27|TRBD1|.
CASSYRGQGAPGTGELFF
TGTGCCAGCAGTTACAGGGGACAGGGGGCGCCGGGCACCGGGGAGCTGTTTTTT
>TRBJ1-1|TRBV5-1|TRBD1|few
CASSPRTGEDTEAFF
TGCGCCAGCAGCCCGCGGACAGGGGAGGACACTGAAGCTTTCTTT
>TRBJ2-2|TRBV5-1|TRBD1|.
CASSLGDRNTGELFF
TGCGCCAGCAGCTTGGGGGACAGGAACACCGGGGAGCTGTTTTTT
>TRBJ1-1|TRBV2|.|few
CASDPGDPEAFF
TGTGCCAGCGACCCAGGGGACCCTGAAGCTTTCTTT
>TRBJ2-1|TRBV4-2|.|few
CASSPTSNEQFF
TGTGCCAGCAGCCCCACTAGCAATGAGCAGTTCTTC
>TRBJ2-4|TRBV19|.|.
CASMDRAKNIQYF
TGTGCCAGTATGGACAGAGCAAAAAACATTCAGTACTTC
>TRBJ1-3|TRBV5-4|TRBD1|.
CASSARQGLSGNTIYF
TGTGCCAGCAGCGCCAGACAGGGCCTCTCTGGAAACACCATATATTTT
>TRBJ1-4|TRBV4-3|.|.
CASSQEGGDLGEKLFF
TGCGCCAGCAGCCAAGAGGGAGGGGACTTGGGTGAAAAACTGTTTTTT
>TRBJ2-3|TRBV18|TRBD1|.
CASSPGRGSDTQYF
TGTGCCAGCTCACCGGGCAGGGGGTCGGATACGCAGTATTTT
>TRBJ2-7|TRBV5-1|TRBD1|.
CASSDKPGTGAYEQYF
TGCGCCAGCAGCGATAAACCCGGGACAGGCGCCTACGAGCAGTACTTC
>TRBJ2-7|TRBV11-2|TRBD2|.
CASSLAFTGTTNLIEQYF
TGTGCCAGCAGCTTAGCCTTCACCGGGACTACGAATCTTATCGAGCAGTACTTC
>TRBJ2-5|TRBV18|.|once
CASSHRGETQYF
TGTGCCAGCTCACACCGAGGAGAGACCCAGTACTTC
>TRBJ2-1|TRBV5-1|TRBD1|once
CASSLGTGANNEQFF
TGCGCCAGCAGCTTGGGGACAGGGGCCAACAATGAGCAGTTCTTC
>TRBJ2-3|TRBV10-3|.|.
CAISPGGGRTDTQYF
TGTGCCATCAGCCCCGGGGGTGGGCGCACAGATACGCAGTATTTT
>TRBJ1-1|TRBV4-3|TRBD1|.
CASSQGQGQMNTEAFF
TGCGCCAGCAGCCAAGGACAGGGACAAATGAACACTGAAGCTTTCTTT
>TRBJ1-1|TRBV2|.|.
CASVSTGWRNTEAFF
TGTGCCAGCGTAAGCACAGGGTGGAGAAACACTGAAGCTTTCTTT
>TRBJ2-2|TRBV2|.|.
CASRQDRTGKLFF
TGTGCCAGCAGACAAGACAGGACCGGGAAGCTGTTTTTT
>TRBJ1-6|TRBV7-9|.|.
CASSLGQQSSYNSPLHF
TGTGCCAGCAGCTTAGGACAGCAGAGCTCCTATAATTCACCCCTCCACTTT
>TRBJ1-4|TRBV4-1|.|.
CASSQNPGEKLFF
TGCGCCAGCAGCCAAAACCCGGGGGAAAAACTGTTTTTT
>TRBJ1-3|TRBV11-2|.|.
CASSLFPGSTDTIYF
TGTGCCAGCAGCTTATTTCCGGGGTCGACGGACACCATATATTTT
>TRBJ1-5|TRBV7-2|.|once
CASSPLQGSNQPQHF
TGTGCCAGCAGCCCACTCCAGGGTAGCAATCAGCCCCAGCATTTT
>TRBJ2-7|TRBV7-2|TRBD1|.
CASSLGQDRVRF
TGTGCCAGCAGCCTAGGCCAGGACAGGGTCCGCTTC
>TRBJ2-3|TRBV5-5|.|.
CASSLRLNTDTQYF
TGTGCCAGCAGCTTGCGACTTAACACAGATACGCAGTATTTT
>TRBJ2-7|TRBV28|.|.
CASSLLGQGSGYEQYF
TGTGCCAGCAGTTTATTAGGTCAGGGATCAGGTTACGAGCAGTACTTC
>TRBJ1-4|TRBV6-1|TRBD1|.
CASSEGTGGNEKLFF
TGTGCCAGCAGTGAAGGGACAGGGGGTAATGAAAAACTGTTTTTT
>TRBJ2-1|TRBV7-7|TRBD1|.
CASSLGQVGSYNEQFF
TGTGCTAGCAGCTTAGGACAGGTTGGCTCCTACAATGAGCAGTTCTTC
>TRBJ1-3|TRBV4-3|.|.
CASSRTEDSGNTIYF
TGCGCCAGCAGCCGGACAGAAGATTCTGGAAACACCATATATTTT